Listed here are 8 T cell receptor beta chains from one sample, sequenced in a study of tumor-infiltrating lymphocytes in primary liver carcinoma. DNA and RNA were both co-extracted from 20-30 mg of bulk tissue that had not been sorted. TCR beta cDNA was reverse-transcribed from about 500 ng of total RNA. The reaction used a constant-region primer and ProtoScript II reverse transcriptase. Nested multiplex PCR, run for three rounds with slightly modified ARM-PCR, yielded TCR beta libraries. Amplification in the first two PCR rounds was performed using TRBV1-TRBV30 forward primers and a C-beta reverse primer for 10 cycles each. TCRdb re-analysed the multiplex PCR reads in MiXCR, keeping a single row per CDR3 protein. There are 40,000 to 60,000 distinct CDR3 sequences in the sample; about 80% occur only once, and roughly a quarter lies in the top ten. Sequencing was done on a sample of liver tumor tissue from sampling region 3. Subset: tumor region T3, left-lateral pole. All receptors derive from a man aged 40-50 years with primary liver carcinoma and hepatitis B virus infection.

This clonotype occurred once. The junction does not match germline at one end; this may be a read error. The rearrangement uses TRBV11-2 and TRBJ2-7; TRBD2 matches at 7 bases. The CDR3 has 13 amino acids. CDR1 and CDR2 (germline): SGHAT, FQNNGV. CDR3 nucleotide sequence: TGTGCCAGCAATAGGGAGGGCCTATACGAGCTGTACTTC. It codes for CASNREGLYELYF.

As concerns this clonotype: The junction and the germline gene differ at one end; a read error may be behind it. The V call is TRBV29-1, the J call TRBJ2-7; D ambiguous. The germline gives CDR1 SQVTM, CDR2 ANQGSEA. This CDR3 is 14 amino acids long. CDR3 residues: CSLGRSTTSYEQYF. As DNA, the CDR3 is TGCAGCCTTGGAAGGTCAACCACCTCCTACGAGCAGTATTTC.

About this clonotype itself: The junction and the germline gene differ at one end; a read error may be behind it. The rearrangement links TRBV6-2 or TRBV6-3 to TRBJ1-1; maybe TRBD1 (5 bases). Germline CDR1 is MNHEY and CDR2 is SVGEGT. The CDR3 loop spans 11 amino acids. This chain's CDR3 is CASSQGFEVFF. The CDR3 region has the DNA TGTGCCAGCAGTCAGGGATTTGAAGTTTTCTTT.

This sequence joins TRBV28 and TRBJ1-1, with D possibly matching TRBD1 (5 bases). Germline V gene data show CDR1 as MDHEN and CDR2 as SYDVKM. The V gene lost 6 bases and the J gene lost 12 bases, with 14 bases spanning the gap. CDR3 length: 11 residues. The CDR3 DNA reads TGTGCCAGCAGCCCCGGGGCCGAAACTTTCTTT. Translation: CASSPGAETFF.

This sequence joins TRBV6-5 and TRBJ1-2; D is perhaps TRBD1 (5 bases). CDR3 length: 16 residues. Trimming pared 2 bases from V and 10 bases from J, leaving 23 bases between. Germline assignment: CDR1 MNHEY and CDR2 SVGAGI. The CDR3 DNA sequence: TGTGCCAGCAGTTACAATTGGGGGGGTAGGGATAACGACTACACCTTC. Translation gives CASSYNWGGRDNDYTF.

V gene TRBV6-5 combines with J gene TRBJ2-1, with TRBD1 identical over 11 bases. The CDR3 is made up of 18 amino acids. Trimming removed 8 bases from V and 8 bases from J; junction bases left unmatched: 20. The V gene's germline CDR1 is MNHEY and CDR2 SVGAGI. CDR3: CASSWDRGTSWRTHEQFF. DNA for the CDR3: TGTGCCAGCTCGTGGGACAGGGGGACTAGCTGGAGGACGCATGAGCAGTTCTTC.

This clonotype was observed at least ten times. The genes are TRBV6-2 or TRBV6-3 and TRBJ2-1; D gene ambiguous. CDR3 length equals 12 residues. Germline V gives CDR1 MNHEY, CDR2 SVGEGT. V was trimmed by 4 bases and J by 7 bases, leaving 8 bases between them. The CDR3 nucleotides read TGTGCCAGCAGTTGGTCTCGAAATGAGCAGTTCTTC. Translating gives CASSWSRNEQFF.

The chain recombines TRBV6-5 with TRBJ2-5; 7 bases are a match to TRBD2. The CDR3 has 16 amino acids. CDR1 is MNHEY and CDR2 is SVGAGI in the germline V gene. V lost 5 bases and J lost 13; bases outside the gene matches: 22. The CDR3 loop reads CASSERLRGTQETMYF. CDR3 DNA sequence: TGTGCCAGCAGTGAACGACTGCGGGGGACCCAAGAGACCATGTACTTC.